This is a list of T cell receptor beta chains from one sample in a study of T cell responses to AZD1222 COVID-19 vaccine. Clones were sequenced by immunoSEQ multiplex PCR, and TCRdb holds only the in-frame ones, with some missing. The data contain just over 150,000 clones, over 70% of them singletons. Sample: peripheral blood, taken 28 days after the second AZD1222 dose. These receptor sequences come from an adult who received the AZD1222 COVID-19 vaccine. Both conserved end residues are part of each CDR3. D genes are given only for firm matches. A row's size may be missing; if present it is once, few, many or a size class.

- | 14 | TRBJ1-3 | - | TRBV7-3 | CASSVGGTGNTIYF | TGTGCCAGCAGCGTCGGGGGTACTGGAAACACCATATATTTT
- | 15 | TRBJ2-7 | - | TRBV6-5 | CASSYSRGASYEQYF | TGTGCCAGCAGTTACTCGCGAGGGGCGTCCTACGAGCAGTACTTC
- | 15 | TRBJ2-7 | many | TRBV5-1 | CASKIDGLPWYEQYF | TGCGCCAGCAAAATTGATGGACTTCCCTGGTACGAGCAGTACTTC
- | 16 | TRBJ1-4 | - | TRBV5-4 | CASSEDPGRWNEKLFF | TGTGCCAGCAGCGAGGATCCGGGACGGTGGAATGAAAAACTGTTTTTT
- | 13 | TRBJ2-2 | - | TRBV12-3/TRBV12-4 | CASSRANFGELFF | TGTGCCAGCAGCCGAGCGAATTTCGGGGAGCTGTTTTTT
TRBD1 | 13 | TRBJ2-7 | - | TRBV5-1 | CASSYGTDYEQYF | TGCGCCAGCAGCTACGGGACAGACTACGAGCAGTACTTC
- | 15 | TRBJ2-5 | - | TRBV5-4 | CASSLGIPAGETQYF | TGTGCCAGCAGCCTCGGGATCCCCGCTGGGGAGACCCAGTACTTC
- | 14 | TRBJ1-4 | - | TRBV4-3 | CASSQVGGNEKLFF | TGCGCCAGCAGCCAAGTAGGTGGGAACGAAAAACTGTTTTTT
TRBD1 | 15 | TRBJ2-3 | - | TRBV7-9 | CASSSGQGSTDTQYF | TGTGCCAGCAGCTCAGGACAGGGTAGCACAGATACGCAGTATTTT
TRBD1 | 15 | TRBJ1-6 | - | TRBV5-6 | CASRATGTGASPLHF | TGTGCCAGCAGAGCTACCGGGACAGGGGCTTCACCCCTCCACTTT
TRBD2 | 14 | TRBJ2-1 | - | TRBV29-1 | CSGWTSGYYNEQFF | TGCAGCGGCTGGACTAGCGGGTATTACAATGAGCAGTTCTTC
TRBD2 | 13 | TRBJ2-7 | - | TRBV2 | CAISSGRSYEQYF | TGTGCCATTTCTAGCGGGAGATCTTACGAGCAGTACTTC
- | 16 | TRBJ1-4 | - | TRBV7-2 | CASSLVPPATNEKLFF | TGTGCCAGCAGCTTAGTTCCTCCTGCAACTAATGAAAAACTGTTTTTT
- | 14 | TRBJ1-1 | - | TRBV7-3 | CASSLGQGNTEAFF | TGTGCCAGCAGCTTAGGGCAGGGCAACACTGAAGCTTTCTTT
- | 14 | TRBJ1-1 | few | TRBV13 | CASRGLGGDTEAFF | TGTGCCAGCCGGGGGCTCGGGGGGGACACTGAAGCTTTCTTT
- | 14 | TRBJ1-1 | once | TRBV18 | CASSFYAGNTEAFF | TGTGCCAGCTCATTTTACGCGGGGAACACTGAAGCTTTCTTT
- | 13 | TRBJ2-7 | - | TRBV5-1 | CASSIDTGYEQYF | TGCGCCAGCAGCATAGATACTGGTTACGAGCAGTACTTC
- | 16 | TRBJ2-1 | - | TRBV15 | CATSRARTTTINEQFF | TGTGCCACCAGCAGAGCTAGGACTACCACGATTAATGAGCAGTTCTTC
- | 15 | TRBJ2-3 | once | TRBV11-2 | CASSLGVGWTDTQYF | TGTGCCAGCAGCTTAGGCGTAGGGTGGACAGATACGCAGTATTTT
- | 13 | TRBJ1-2 | - | TRBV19 | CASRGERVYGYTF | TGTGCCAGTAGGGGAGAAAGAGTCTATGGCTACACCTTC
TRBD2 | 15 | TRBJ2-1 | - | TRBV9 | CASSVSGTPYNEQFF | TGTGCCAGCAGCGTAAGCGGGACCCCATACAATGAGCAGTTCTTC
- | 15 | TRBJ2-3 | - | TRBV10-3 | CAISEGPFGADTQYF | TGTGCCATCAGTGAGGGCCCCTTCGGGGCAGATACGCAGTATTTT
- | 15 | TRBJ2-2 | - | TRBV5-4 | CASSLGGASTGELFF | TGTGCCAGCAGCTTGGGAGGAGCGAGCACCGGGGAGCTGTTTTTT
- | 13 | TRBJ2-3 | - | TRBV7-2 | CASKGGGADTQYF | TGTGCCAGCAAGGGCGGTGGGGCAGATACGCAGTATTTT
- | 15 | TRBJ2-1 | - | TRBV7-9 | CASSLAAGRGNEQFF | TGTGCCAGCAGCTTAGCGGCGGGAAGGGGGAATGAGCAGTTCTTC
- | 14 | TRBJ2-2 | - | TRBV18 | CASSYGRNTGELFF | TGTGCCAGCTCGTATGGGAGGAACACCGGGGAGCTGTTTTTT
- | 13 | TRBJ1-2 | - | TRBV5-6 | CASRLGNGYGYTF | TGTGCCAGCAGATTGGGTAATGGCTATGGCTACACCTTC
- | 15 | TRBJ2-6 | - | TRBV24-1 | CATSDRPSGANVLTF | TGTGCCACCAGTGATCGTCCCTCTGGGGCCAACGTCCTGACTTTC
- | 15 | TRBJ1-6 | once | TRBV5-1 | CASSSQGSDNSPLHF | TGCGCCAGCAGCTCGCAGGGATCCGATAATTCACCCCTCCACTTT
- | 13 | TRBJ1-1 | - | TRBV5-5 | CASRVDRVTEAFF | TGTGCCAGCAGGGTGGACCGGGTCACTGAAGCTTTCTTT
- | 15 | TRBJ1-1 | - | TRBV25-1 | CASSPPTAMNTEAFF | TGTGCCAGCAGTCCACCGACAGCCATGAACACTGAAGCTTTCTTT
- | 15 | TRBJ2-7 | - | TRBV5-4 | CASSLAGGIRYEQYF | TGTGCCAGCAGCTTGGCCGGGGGTATACGATACGAGCAGTACTTC
TRBD1 | 18 | TRBJ2-6 | few | TRBV5-4 | CASSLAGTGISGANVLTF | TGTGCCAGCAGCTTGGCCGGGACAGGGATATCTGGGGCCAACGTCCTGACTTTC
- | 13 | TRBJ2-7 | - | TRBV7-3 | CASSPHSEGEQYF | TGTGCCAGCAGCCCCCACTCGGAGGGGGAGCAGTACTTC
- | 14 | TRBJ2-2 | - | TRBV5-4 | CASSPTENTGELFF | TGTGCCAGCAGTCCGACAGAGAACACCGGGGAGCTGTTTTTT
TRBD1 | 18 | TRBJ2-6 | - | TRBV3-1/TRBV3-2 | CASEVLPRQGPGANVLTF | TGTGCCTCCGAGGTACTCCCCCGACAGGGACCTGGGGCCAACGTCCTGACTTTC
- | 17 | TRBJ1-3 | - | TRBV5-6 | CASSLSYDGFSGNTIYF | TGTGCCAGCAGCTTGTCCTACGACGGATTCTCTGGAAACACCATATATTTT
- | 15 | TRBJ2-7 | once | TRBV4-1 | CASSQEPGTSYEQYF | TGCGCCAGCAGCCAAGAACCAGGGACTTCCTACGAGCAGTACTTC